Reported below is one T cell receptor beta chain. The data were obtained in a study of CD8 T cells in Susac syndrome. Germline CDR1 ENHRY, CDR2 SYGVKD. The V end lost 8 bases, the J end lost 1 base, and 17 bases lay between the germline ends. The length of the CDR3 is 15 residues. The study sequenced TCR beta in blood CD8+ and CD4+ T cells. It was treatment-naive patients with stable or active relapsing-remitting disease who made up the multiple sclerosis controls. Purification of the CD8+ and CD4+ T cells relied on negative isolation, and TEMRA cells underwent FACS enrichment. The RNA, about 0.5 to 1 ug, was put through reverse transcription using random hexamers. By means of immunoSEQ multiplex PCR, TCR beta CDR3 spanning 54 Vbeta and 13 Jbeta underwent amplification. TCRdb ran MiXCR on the immunoSEQ multiplex PCR reads and lists one entry per CDR3 protein. The table records about 400,000 distinct CDR3 sequences, approximately 85% of them present only once.

This rearrangement joins TRBV10-3 to TRBJ2-5; TRBD1 or TRBD2 may be the D gene (5 bases each). Sequencing was done on a sample of CD8+ T cells from PBMCs. This clonotype was sampled from a human donor with multiple sclerosis. CDR3 amino acids: CAIYDSGRTQETQYF. The DNA for the CDR3 is TGTGCCATCTATGACTCGGGACGGACCCAAGAGACCCAGTACTTC.